This T cell receptor beta chain was obtained from a study of blood T cell repertoires in COVID-19. Across the whole study: Sample material is recorded as cDNA or gDNA derived from T cells, B-cell-depleted T cells, or PBMCs.

Per the study methods: From reference gene primer amplification, estimates of nucleated cell counts were derived. TCRdb's copy holds only in-frame clones and misses some; the assay was immunoSEQ multiplex PCR. V and J calls and clone size are copied from that table; D and trimming were computed from the DNA. The repertoire holds 120,000 or so clones, with more than 60% as singletons. This CDR3 contains 15 residues. CDR1 is SGHRS and CDR2 is YFSETQ in the germline V gene. V lost 0 bases and J lost 8; bases outside the gene matches: 2. The chain combines TRBV5-1 with TRBJ2-1, with 13 positions matching TRBD2. The sequencing sample was made of peripheral blood. The sequence was collected from a man in his forties or fifties with acute or convalescent COVID-19. The CDR3 DNA reads TGCGCCAGCAGCTTGGGGGGACTAGCGGGACATGAGCAGTTCTTC. Protein: CASSLGGLAGHEQFF.